This T cell receptor (beta chain) came from a study of T cells in Graves' hyperthyroidism and ophthalmopathy. Notes on the study in general: Appearing also in blood were most of the thyroid clonotypes expanded above 0.001.

This clonotype was recorded at least ten times. The antigen remains unidentified. Amplified TCR beta CDR3 regions derived from RNA transcripts. First-round RT-PCR targeting the TCR CDR3 was performed with the HTBI primer set. TCRdb re-analysed the multiplex PCR reads in MiXCR, keeping a single row per CDR3 protein. In the table there are roughly 200,000 distinct CDR3 sequences, 15% to 20% of which are singletons. The CDR3 totals 14 residues. Deletions cut 3 bases from V and 1 base from J, with 10 bases between. In germline, CDR1 is DFQATT, CDR2 SNEGSKA (reference sequence). Thyroid ultrasound, orbital computed tomography, clinical symptoms, and serum thyroxine and TRAb underpinned diagnoses.

Material: blood. The source is a man aged 35 to 55 with Graves' hyperthyroidism. The chain has TRBV20-1 and TRBJ1-3; a weak D match, TRBD1 (6 bases). This CDR3 is CSARDSGSGNTIYF. CDR3 in DNA: TGCAGTGCTAGGGACAGTGGATCTGGAAACACCATATATTTT.